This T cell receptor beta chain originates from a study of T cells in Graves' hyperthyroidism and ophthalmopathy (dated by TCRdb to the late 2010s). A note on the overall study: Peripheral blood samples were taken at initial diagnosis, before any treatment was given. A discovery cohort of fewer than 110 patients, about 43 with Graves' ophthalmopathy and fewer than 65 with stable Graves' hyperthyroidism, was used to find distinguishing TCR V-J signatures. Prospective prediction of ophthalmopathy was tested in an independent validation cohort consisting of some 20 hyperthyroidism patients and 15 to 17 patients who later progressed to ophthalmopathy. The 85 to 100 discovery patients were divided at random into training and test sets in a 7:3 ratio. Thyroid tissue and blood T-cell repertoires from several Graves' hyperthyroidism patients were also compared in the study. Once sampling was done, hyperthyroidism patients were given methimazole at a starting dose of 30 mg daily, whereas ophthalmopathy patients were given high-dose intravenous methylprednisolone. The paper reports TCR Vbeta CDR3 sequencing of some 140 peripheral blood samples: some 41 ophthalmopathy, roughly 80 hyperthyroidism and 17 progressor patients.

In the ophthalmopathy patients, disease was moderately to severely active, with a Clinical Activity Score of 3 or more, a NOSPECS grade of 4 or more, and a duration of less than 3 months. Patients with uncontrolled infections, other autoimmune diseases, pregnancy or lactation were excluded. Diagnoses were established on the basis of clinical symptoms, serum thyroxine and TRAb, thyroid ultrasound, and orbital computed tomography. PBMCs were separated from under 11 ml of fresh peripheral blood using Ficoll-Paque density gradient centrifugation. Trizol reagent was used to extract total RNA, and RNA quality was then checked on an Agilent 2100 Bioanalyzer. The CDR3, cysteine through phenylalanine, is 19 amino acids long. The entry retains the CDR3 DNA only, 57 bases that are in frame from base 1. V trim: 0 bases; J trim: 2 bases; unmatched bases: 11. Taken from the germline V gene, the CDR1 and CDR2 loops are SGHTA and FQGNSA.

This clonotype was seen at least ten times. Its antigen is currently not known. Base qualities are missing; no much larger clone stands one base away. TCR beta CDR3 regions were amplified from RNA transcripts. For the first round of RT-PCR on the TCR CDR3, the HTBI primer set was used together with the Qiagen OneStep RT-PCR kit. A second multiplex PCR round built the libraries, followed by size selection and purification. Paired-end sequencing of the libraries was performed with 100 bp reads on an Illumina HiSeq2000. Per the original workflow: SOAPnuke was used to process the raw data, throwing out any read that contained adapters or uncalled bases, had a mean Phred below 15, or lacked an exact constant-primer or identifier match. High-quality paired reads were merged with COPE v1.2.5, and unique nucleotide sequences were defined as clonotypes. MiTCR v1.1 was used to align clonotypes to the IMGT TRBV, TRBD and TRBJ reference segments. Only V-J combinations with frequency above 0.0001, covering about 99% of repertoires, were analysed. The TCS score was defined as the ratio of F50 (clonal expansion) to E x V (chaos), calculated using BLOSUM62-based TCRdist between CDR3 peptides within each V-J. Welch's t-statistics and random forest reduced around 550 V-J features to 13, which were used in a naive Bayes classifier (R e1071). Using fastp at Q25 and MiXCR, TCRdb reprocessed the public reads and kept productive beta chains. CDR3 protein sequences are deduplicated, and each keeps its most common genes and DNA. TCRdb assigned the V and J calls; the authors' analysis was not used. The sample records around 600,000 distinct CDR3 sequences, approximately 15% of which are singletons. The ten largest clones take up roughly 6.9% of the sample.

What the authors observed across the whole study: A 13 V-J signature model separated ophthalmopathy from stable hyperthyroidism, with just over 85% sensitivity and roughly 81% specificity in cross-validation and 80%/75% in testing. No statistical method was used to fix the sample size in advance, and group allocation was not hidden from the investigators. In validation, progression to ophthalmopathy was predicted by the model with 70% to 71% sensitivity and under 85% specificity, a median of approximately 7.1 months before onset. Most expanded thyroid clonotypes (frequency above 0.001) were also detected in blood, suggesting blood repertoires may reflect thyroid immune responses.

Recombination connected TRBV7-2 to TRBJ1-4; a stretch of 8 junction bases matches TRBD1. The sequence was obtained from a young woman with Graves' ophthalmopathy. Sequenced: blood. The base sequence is TGTGCCAGCAGCTTAGCGGTGCTCAGGGGGCTGTCGACTAATGAAAAACTGTTTTTT. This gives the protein CASSLAVLRGLSTNEKLFF.